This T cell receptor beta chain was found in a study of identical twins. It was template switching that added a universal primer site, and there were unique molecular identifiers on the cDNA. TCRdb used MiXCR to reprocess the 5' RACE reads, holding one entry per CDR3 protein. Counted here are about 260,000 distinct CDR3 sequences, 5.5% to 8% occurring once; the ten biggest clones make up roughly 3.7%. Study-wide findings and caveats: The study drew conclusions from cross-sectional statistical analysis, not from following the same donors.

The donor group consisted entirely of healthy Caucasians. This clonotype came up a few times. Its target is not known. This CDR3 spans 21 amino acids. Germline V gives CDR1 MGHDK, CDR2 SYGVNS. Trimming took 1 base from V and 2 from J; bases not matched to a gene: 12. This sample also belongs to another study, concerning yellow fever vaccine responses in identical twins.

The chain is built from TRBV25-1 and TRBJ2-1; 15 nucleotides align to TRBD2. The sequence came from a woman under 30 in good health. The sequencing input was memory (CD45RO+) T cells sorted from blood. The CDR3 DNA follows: TGTGCCAGCAGTGAATCCAGCTCCGGGACTAGCGGGAGGCTTACCTACAATGAGCAGTTCTTC. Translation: CASSESSSGTSGRLTYNEQFF.